This passage covers 26 T cell receptor beta chains from one sample sequenced in a study of cytotoxic CD8 clonotypes in ibrutinib-treated CLL. Sequencing used immunoSEQ multiplex PCR; TCRdb keeps in-frame clones, though not all of them. The table lists about 160,000 clones, about 80% of them singletons, with approximately 2% in the top ten. The starting material was PBMCs, obtained after 12 months of ibrutinib treatment. All receptors derive from a human donor with chronic lymphocytic leukemia.

The V call is TRBV7-6, the J call TRBJ2-1; TRBD2 agrees at 10 bases. Germline V CDR1 and CDR2: SGHVS, FNYEAQ. This CDR3 contains 20 residues. After removal of 3 bases from V and 4 bases from J, the junction contained 18 bases not matched to a gene. CDR3 sequence reads: CASSFPGVAGGSGQYNEQFF. Here the CDR3 DNA reads TGTGCCAGCAGCTTCCCGGGGGTAGCGGGAGGCTCCGGTCAGTACAATGAGCAGTTCTTC. Full variable domain (outside the CDR3, taken from reference TRBV7-6 and TRBJ2-1): GAGVSQSPRYKVTKRGQDVALRCDPISGHVSLYWYRQALGQGPEFLTYFNYEAQQDKSGLPNDRFSAERPEGSISTLTIQRTEQRDSAMYRCASSFPGVAGGSGQYNEQFFGPGTRLTVL.

On this clone itself: The junction and the germline gene differ at one end; a read error may be behind it. This chain uses TRBV28 with TRBJ2-1, with D perhaps TRBD1 or TRBD2 (6 bases each). There are 11 residues in the CDR3. Germline loops: CDR1 MDHEN, CDR2 SYDVKM. The CDR3 here is CASTRRGLIVF. CDR3 nucleotide sequence: TGTGCCAGCACCCGACGGGGGCTGATAGTCTTC.

The rearrangement joins TRBV30 to TRBJ1-6; 7 nucleotides line up with TRBD1. With V trimmed by 3 bases and J by 7 bases, 12 bases remained unmatched. Germline V gives CDR1 GTSNPN, CDR2 SVGIG (reference sequence). The CDR3 length is 16 residues. As DNA, the CDR3 is TGTGCCTGGAGCCCTATGTATGCGACAGGGAATTCACCCCTCCACTTT. Protein product: CAWSPMYATGNSPLHF.

The chain links TRBV30 to TRBJ1-4; no clear D. This CDR3 contains 12 residues. Between the trimmed V and J ends, which lost 8 bases and 3 bases, there was a span of 10 bases. Germline-derived CDR1 and CDR2 are GTSNPN and SVGIG (reference sequence). The CDR3 reads CAQAAPNEKLFF. CDR3 bases: TGTGCCCAGGCAGCCCCTAATGAAAAACTGTTTTTT.

The chain employs TRBV14 and TRBJ2-3; D is possibly TRBD2 (6 bases). The germline V gene encodes CDR1 SGHDN and CDR2 FVKESK. The CDR3 contains 17 residues. The germline V and J ends were trimmed by 1 base and 0 bases, with 14 bases remaining between them. CDR3 nucleotide sequence: TGTGCCAGCAGCCAAGGGCGCAACGCGGGGAGCACAGATACGCAGTATTTT. This sequence encodes CASSQGRNAGSTDTQYF.

The CDR3 DNA sequence: TGTGCCAGCAGCCAAACCGTGAACACTGAAGCTTTCTTT. It is translated as CASSQTVNTEAFF. The chain joins TRBV14 to TRBJ1-1, with D unresolved. The germline V and J ends were trimmed by 2 bases and 0 bases, with 4 bases remaining between them. Per the germline V gene, CDR1 is SGHDN and CDR2 is FVKESK. The CDR3 spans 13 residues.

A few counts support this clone. The genes are TRBV27 and TRBJ2-6; D unresolved. Trimming cost V 10 bases and J 1 base, with 5 bases left between them. Germline CDR1 and CDR2: MNHEY and SMNVEV (reference sequence). The length of the CDR3 is 12 residues. The CDR3 is CATSSGANVLTF. For the CDR3, the DNA is TGTGCCACCTCGTCTGGGGCCAACGTCCTGACTTTC.

Comments on this clone: Sequence at one end of the junction differs from germline and may be a read error. This sequence joins TRBV6-1 and TRBJ2-2, with D perhaps given as TRBD1 or TRBD2 (6 bases each). Germline V gene sequence: CDR1 MNHNS, CDR2 SASEGT. The CDR3 is 17 amino acids. The CDR3, as DNA: TGTGCCAGCAGTCAAGCCCGGGGGCGGAGGTACACCGGGGAGCTGTTTTTT. Translation: CASSQARGRRYTGELFF.

The chain links TRBV7-9 to TRBJ2-2; no reliable D call. Germline V CDR1 and CDR2: SEHNR, FQNEAQ (reference sequence). This CDR3 contains 14 residues. The V and J ends lost 1 base and 6 bases respectively, with 9 bases between them. This CDR3 is CASSLVARAGELFF. The CDR3 nucleotides read TGTGCCAGCAGCTTAGTAGCCCGCGCCGGGGAGCTGTTTTTT.

This clone was recorded a few times. At the DNA level, this CDR3 is encoded by other sequences in the same sample as well. The CDR3 nucleotides read TGCAGTGCTAGAGATCCGAACACCATATATTTT. Protein sequence: CSARDPNTIYF. This chain uses TRBV20-1 with TRBJ1-3; D is ambiguous. The CDR3 has 11 amino acids. The germline V gene encodes CDR1 DFQATT and CDR2 SNEGSKA (reference sequence). The V gene lost 0 bases and the J gene lost 7 bases, with 4 bases spanning the gap.

This sequence joins TRBV5-1 and TRBJ2-3; D is unresolved. V dropped 2 bases and J dropped 1 base, with 8 bases sitting between them. From germline, CDR1 is SGHRS and CDR2 YFSETQ. This CDR3 spans 14 amino acids. DNA for the CDR3: TGCGCCAGCAGCTTAATGGACGGCACAGATACGCAGTATTTT. This codes for CASSLMDGTDTQYF.

The CDR3 sequence is CASSSGQNTEAFF. As DNA, the CDR3 is TGTGCCAGCAGCTCGGGACAGAACACTGAAGCTTTCTTT. The V gene is TRBV7-3, the J gene TRBJ1-1; D is perhaps TRBD1 (6 bases). The V end lost 4 bases, the J end lost 1 base, and 7 bases lay between the germline ends. The germline V gene encodes CDR1 SGHTA and CDR2 FQGTGA. This CDR3 is built from 13 residues.

This clone was detected only a few times. This sequence joins TRBV19 and TRBJ1-2; TRBD1 agrees at 10 bases. CDR1 is LNHDA, CDR2 SQIVND, per germline (reference sequence). The CDR3 totals 15 residues. Unmatched junction bases numbered 7, after V lost 2 bases and J lost 7 bases. The CDR3 spells CASSIWTGGAAGYTF. The CDR3 region has the DNA TGTGCCAGTAGTATATGGACAGGGGGTGCCGCTGGCTACACCTTC.

V is TRBV18 and J is TRBJ2-7; the match to TRBD2 covers 7 bases. The trim removed 2 bases at V and 6 bases at J, leaving 7 bases unmatched. CDR1 is KGHSH and CDR2 is LQKENI in the germline V gene. The CDR3 totals 14 residues. CDR3 region: CASSPGAGRGEQYF. The CDR3 nucleotides read TGTGCCAGCTCACCAGGAGCGGGGAGGGGCGAGCAGTACTTC.

The chain joins TRBV28 to TRBJ1-4, with 7 bases lining up with TRBD1. There are 15 residues in the CDR3. From germline, CDR1 is MDHEN and CDR2 SYDVKM. V lost 6 bases to trimming and J lost 2 bases; unmatched junction nucleotides: 6. CDR3 DNA sequence: TGTGCCAGCAGACCAGGGGGAGGGACTAATGAAAAACTGTTTTTT. Translated: CASRPGGGTNEKLFF.

V and J are TRBV9 and TRBJ2-3; D is undetermined. CDR1 and CDR2 (germline): SGDLS, YYNGEE. Trimming took 0 bases from V and 6 from J, leaving 2 bases between them. CDR3 length equals 11 residues. The CDR3 sequence is CASSVADTQYF. The CDR3 DNA reads TGTGCCAGCAGCGTAGCCGATACGCAGTATTTT. Supplemented by reference TRBV9 and TRBJ2-3, the full variable domain reads DSGVTQTPKHLITATGQRVTLRCSPRSGDLSVYWYQQSLDQGLQFLIQYYNGEERAKGNILERFSAQQFPDLHSELNLSSLELGDSALYFCASSVADTQYFGPGTRLTVL.

The V call is TRBV7-3, the J call TRBJ2-1, with 9 bases matching TRBD2. Looked up from germline, CDR1 is SGHTA and CDR2 is FQGTGA. Trimming removed 8 bases from V and 4 bases from J; junction bases left unmatched: 6. This CDR3 spans 14 amino acids. The chain's CDR3 is CASQSGGPYNEQFF. In DNA, the CDR3 is TGTGCCAGCCAAAGCGGGGGGCCTTACAATGAGCAGTTCTTC.

This sequence joins TRBV4-2 and TRBJ2-6; 10 bases match TRBD1. From germline, CDR1 is LGHNA and CDR2 YNFKEQ. Unmatched junction bases numbered 14, after V lost 4 bases and J lost 2 bases. This CDR3 has 20 amino acids. The CDR3 DNA is TGTGCCAGCAGCCCCAAGGGGTTATCCGGGACAGGGGCTGGGGCCAACGTCCTGACTTTC. Its protein is CASSPKGLSGTGAGANVLTF.

With respect to this clone: Other DNA sequences of this sample code for an identical CDR3. The CDR3 DNA reads TGCGCCAGCAGCCCCGGGACTAGCGGTACCTACGAGCAGTACTTC. This encodes CASSPGTSGTYEQYF. The gene calls are TRBV4-3 and TRBJ2-7, with TRBD2 matching over 11 bases. The germline V gene has CDR1 LGHNA and CDR2 YSLEER. The CDR3 has 15 residues. With 4 bases clipped from V and 2 bases from J, the junction kept 4 bases outside the gene matches.

This chain uses TRBV2 with TRBJ1-1; D gene unclear. Germline-derived CDR1 and CDR2 are SNHLY and FYNNEI. V lost 6 bases, J lost 2 bases, and 13 bases lay in between. This CDR3 region has 14 residues. The CDR3 loop reads CASRTYKPNTEAFF. The CDR3 bases are TGTGCCAGCAGAACGTATAAACCAAACACTGAAGCTTTCTTT.

V gene TRBV7-9 combines with J gene TRBJ1-3; D not resolved. The length of the CDR3 is 14 residues. V was shortened by 4 bases and J by 4 bases, with 11 bases between the two germline ends. In germline, CDR1 is SEHNR, CDR2 FQNEAQ (reference sequence). The CDR3 reads CASSSRPLGNTIYF. CDR3 coding DNA: TGTGCCAGCAGCTCGAGACCCCTCGGAAACACCATATATTTT.

The rearrangement uses TRBV6-4 and TRBJ1-1; D might be TRBD1 (5 bases). The CDR3 is 14 residues long. CDR1 MRHNA and CDR2 SNTAGT come from the germline V gene. V was clipped by 6 bases and J by 7 bases, with 18 bases between them. CDR3 loop: CASRPNRDAGEAFF. CDR3 in DNA: TGTGCCAGCAGGCCAAACCGGGACGCCGGTGAAGCTTTCTTT.

J is TRBJ1-5 and V is TRBV7-2, with D perhaps matching TRBD1 (5 bases). The CDR3 is 15 amino acids. V was clipped by 5 bases and J by 6 bases, with 17 bases between them. Germline V gene data show CDR1 as SGHTA and CDR2 as FQGNSA. CDR3 residues: CASSGGSMGSQPQHF. The DNA of the CDR3 is TGTGCCAGCAGCGGGGGGTCCATGGGGTCTCAGCCCCAGCATTTT.

The chain has TRBV28 and TRBJ2-1; D not resolved. CDR1 MDHEN and CDR2 SYDVKM come from the germline V gene. Trimming shortened V by 5 bases and J by 0 bases, and 8 bases separated the two germline ends. The CDR3 sequence is 14 residues long. CDR3 region: CASSPYSSYNEQFF. The CDR3 nucleotides read TGTGCCAGCAGTCCCTATAGCTCCTACAATGAGCAGTTCTTC. The whole variable domain, remainder taken from reference TRBV28 and TRBJ2-1, is DVKVTQSSRYLVKRTGEKVFLECVQDMDHENMFWYRQDPGLGLRLIYFSYDVKMKEKGDIPEGYSVSREKKERFSLILESASTNQTSMYLCASSPYSSYNEQFFGPGTRLTVL.

V gene TRBV18 combines with J gene TRBJ2-3; 8 positions match TRBD1. The V and J ends lost 4 bases and 0 bases, in that order; junction bases with no gene match: 15. The CDR3 covers 19 residues. The germline V gene encodes CDR1 KGHSH and CDR2 LQKENI. CDR3 region: CASSRSTGGGGPSTDTQYF. CDR3 coding DNA: TGTGCCAGCTCACGGTCAACAGGGGGAGGAGGACCTAGCACAGATACGCAGTATTTT.

The chain employs TRBV2 and TRBJ2-7, with 10 bases fitting TRBD2. The ends lost 7 bases at V and 6 bases at J; junction bases unmatched: 12. Germline-derived CDR1 and CDR2 are SNHLY and FYNNEI. The CDR3 extends over 15 amino acids. The CDR3 coding sequence is TGTGCCAGCATCGGACTAGCGGCCCAGCGACGCGAGCAGTACTTC. Translating gives CASIGLAAQRREQYF.